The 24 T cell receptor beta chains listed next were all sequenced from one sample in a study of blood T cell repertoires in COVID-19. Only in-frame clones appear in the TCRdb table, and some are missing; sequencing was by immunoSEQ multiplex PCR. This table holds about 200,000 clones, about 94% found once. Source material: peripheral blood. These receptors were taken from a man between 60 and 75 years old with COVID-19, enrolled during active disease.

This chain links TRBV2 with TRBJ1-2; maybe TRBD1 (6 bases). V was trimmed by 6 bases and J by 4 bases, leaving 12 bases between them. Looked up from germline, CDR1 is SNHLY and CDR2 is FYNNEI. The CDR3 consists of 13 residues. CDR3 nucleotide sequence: TGTGCCAGCAGCCGGACAGTCGGCTATGGCTACACCTTC. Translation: CASSRTVGYGYTF.

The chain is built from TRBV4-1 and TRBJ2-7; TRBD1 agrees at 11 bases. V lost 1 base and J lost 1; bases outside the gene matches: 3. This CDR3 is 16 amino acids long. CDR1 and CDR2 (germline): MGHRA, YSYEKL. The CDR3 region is CASSQGGQGGSYEQYF. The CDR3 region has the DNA TGCGCCAGCAGCCAAGGGGGACAGGGGGGTTCCTACGAGCAGTACTTC.

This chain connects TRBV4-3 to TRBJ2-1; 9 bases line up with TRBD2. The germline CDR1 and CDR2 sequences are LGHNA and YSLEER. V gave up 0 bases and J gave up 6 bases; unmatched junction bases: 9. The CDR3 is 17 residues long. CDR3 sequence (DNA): TGCGCCAGCAGCCAAGACGGAGCGGGAGGTTTCATCAATGAGCAGTTCTTC. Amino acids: CASSQDGAGGFINEQFF.

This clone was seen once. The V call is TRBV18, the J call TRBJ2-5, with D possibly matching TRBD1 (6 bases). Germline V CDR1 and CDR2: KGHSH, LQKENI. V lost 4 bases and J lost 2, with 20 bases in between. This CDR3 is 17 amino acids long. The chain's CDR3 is CASSRIRGGGLQETQYF. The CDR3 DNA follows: TGTGCCAGCTCACGCATCCGAGGTGGGGGCCTACAAGAGACCCAGTACTTC.

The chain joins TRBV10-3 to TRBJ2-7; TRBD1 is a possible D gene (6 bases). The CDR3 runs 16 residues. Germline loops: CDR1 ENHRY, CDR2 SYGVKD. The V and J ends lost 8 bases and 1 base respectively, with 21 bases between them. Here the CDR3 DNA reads TGTGCCATCGGCGATCCAGGGGTTGGTATTTCCTACGAGCAGTACTTC. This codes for CAIGDPGVGISYEQYF.

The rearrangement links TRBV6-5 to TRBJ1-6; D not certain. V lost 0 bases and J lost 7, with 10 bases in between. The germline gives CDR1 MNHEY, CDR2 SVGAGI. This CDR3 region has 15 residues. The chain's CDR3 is CASSYSTWANSPLHF. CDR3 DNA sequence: TGTGCCAGCAGTTACTCTACATGGGCGAATTCACCCCTCCACTTT.

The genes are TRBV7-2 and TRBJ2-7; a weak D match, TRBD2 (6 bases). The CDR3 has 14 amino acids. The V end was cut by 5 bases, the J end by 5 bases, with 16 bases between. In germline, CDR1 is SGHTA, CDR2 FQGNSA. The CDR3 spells CASSGAGGIHEQYF. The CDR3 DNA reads TGTGCCAGCAGCGGGGCAGGCGGGATCCACGAGCAGTACTTC.

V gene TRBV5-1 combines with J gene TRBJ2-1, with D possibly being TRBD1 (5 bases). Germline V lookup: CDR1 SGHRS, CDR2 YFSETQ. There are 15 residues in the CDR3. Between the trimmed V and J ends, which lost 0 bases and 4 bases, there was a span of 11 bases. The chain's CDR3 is CASSLDAGNYNEQFF. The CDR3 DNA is TGCGCCAGCAGCTTGGATGCAGGGAATTACAATGAGCAGTTCTTC. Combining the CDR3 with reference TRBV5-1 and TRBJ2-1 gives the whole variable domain KAGVTQTPRYLIKTRGQQVTLSCSPISGHRSVSWYQQTPGQGLQFLFEYFSETQRNKGNFPGRFSGRQFSNSRSEMNVSTLELGDSALYLCASSLDAGNYNEQFFGPGTRLTVL.

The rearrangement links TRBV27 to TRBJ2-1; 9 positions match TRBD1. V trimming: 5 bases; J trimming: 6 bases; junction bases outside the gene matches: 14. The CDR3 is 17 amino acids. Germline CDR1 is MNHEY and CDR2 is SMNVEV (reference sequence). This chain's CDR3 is CASSPLSTGGMFNEQFF. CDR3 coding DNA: TGTGCCAGCAGTCCCCTGTCGACAGGGGGGATGTTCAATGAGCAGTTCTTC.

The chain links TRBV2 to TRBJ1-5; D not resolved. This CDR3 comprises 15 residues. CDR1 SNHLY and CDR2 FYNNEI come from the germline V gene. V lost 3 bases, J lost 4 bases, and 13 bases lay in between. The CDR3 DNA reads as TGTGCCAGCAGTGATTTCATGGCAGAAAATCAGCCCCAGCATTTT. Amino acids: CASSDFMAENQPQHF.

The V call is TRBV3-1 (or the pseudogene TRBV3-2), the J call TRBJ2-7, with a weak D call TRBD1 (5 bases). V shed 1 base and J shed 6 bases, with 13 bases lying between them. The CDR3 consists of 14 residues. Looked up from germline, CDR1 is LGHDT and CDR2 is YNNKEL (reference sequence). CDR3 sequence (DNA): TGTGCCAGCAGCCAAGGACAGTGGGGTCGCGAGCAGTACTTC. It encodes CASSQGQWGREQYF.

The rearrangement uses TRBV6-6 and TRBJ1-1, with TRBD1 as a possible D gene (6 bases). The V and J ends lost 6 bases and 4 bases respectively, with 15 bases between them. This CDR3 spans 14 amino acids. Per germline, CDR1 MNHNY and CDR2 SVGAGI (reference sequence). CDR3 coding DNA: TGTGCCAGCAGAGAAACACAGGGTGCCACTGAAGCTTTCTTT. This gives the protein CASRETQGATEAFF.

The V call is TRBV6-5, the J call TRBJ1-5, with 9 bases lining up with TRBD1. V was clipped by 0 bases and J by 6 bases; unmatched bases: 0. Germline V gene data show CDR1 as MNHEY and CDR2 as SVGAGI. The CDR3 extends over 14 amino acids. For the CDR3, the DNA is TGTGCCAGCAGTTACTCGACAGGGGGTCAGCCCCAGCATTTT. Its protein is CASSYSTGGQPQHF.

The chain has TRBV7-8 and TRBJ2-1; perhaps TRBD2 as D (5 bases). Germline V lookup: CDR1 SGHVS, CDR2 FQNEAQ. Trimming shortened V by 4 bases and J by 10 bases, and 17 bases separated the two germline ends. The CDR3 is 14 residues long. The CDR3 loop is CASSSQDFPQEQFF. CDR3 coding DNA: TGTGCCAGCAGCTCCCAGGACTTCCCCCAAGAGCAGTTCTTC. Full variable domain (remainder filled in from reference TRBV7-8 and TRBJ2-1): GAGVSQSPRYKVAKRGQDVALRCDPISGHVSLFWYQQALGQGPEFLTYFQNEAQLDKSGLPSDRFFAERPEGSVSTLKIQRTQQEDSAVYLCASSSQDFPQEQFFGPGTRLTVL.

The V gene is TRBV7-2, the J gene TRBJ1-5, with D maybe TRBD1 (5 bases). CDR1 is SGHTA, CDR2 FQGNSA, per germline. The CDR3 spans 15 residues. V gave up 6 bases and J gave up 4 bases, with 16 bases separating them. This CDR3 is CASSPMVGVNQPQHF. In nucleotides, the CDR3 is TGTGCCAGCAGTCCAATGGTAGGGGTTAATCAGCCCCAGCATTTT.

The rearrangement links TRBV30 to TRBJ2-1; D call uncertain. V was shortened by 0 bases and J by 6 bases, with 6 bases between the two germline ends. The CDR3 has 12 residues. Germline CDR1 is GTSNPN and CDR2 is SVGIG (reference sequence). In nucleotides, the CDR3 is TGTGCCTGGAGTGTCGCCGGCAATGAGCAGTTCTTC. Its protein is CAWSVAGNEQFF.

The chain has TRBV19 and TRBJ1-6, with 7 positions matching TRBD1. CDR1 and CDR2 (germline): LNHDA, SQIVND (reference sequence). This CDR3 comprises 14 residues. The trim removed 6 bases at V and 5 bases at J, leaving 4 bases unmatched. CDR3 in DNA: TGTGCCAGTAGGACAGGGAGAGATAATTCACCCCTCCACTTT. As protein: CASRTGRDNSPLHF.

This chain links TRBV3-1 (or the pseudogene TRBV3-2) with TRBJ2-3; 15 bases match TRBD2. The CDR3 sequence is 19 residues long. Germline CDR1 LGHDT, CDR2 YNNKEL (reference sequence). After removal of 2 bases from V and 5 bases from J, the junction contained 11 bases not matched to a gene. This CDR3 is CASSQTAYLGLAGGDTQYF. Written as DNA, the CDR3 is TGTGCCAGCAGCCAAACGGCCTACCTGGGACTAGCGGGAGGAGATACGCAGTATTTT.

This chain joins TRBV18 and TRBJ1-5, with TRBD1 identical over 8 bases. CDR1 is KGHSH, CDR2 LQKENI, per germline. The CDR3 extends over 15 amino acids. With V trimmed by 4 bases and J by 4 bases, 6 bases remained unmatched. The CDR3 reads CASSRSDRVNQPQHF. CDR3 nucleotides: TGTGCCAGCTCACGGTCGGACAGGGTTAATCAGCCCCAGCATTTT.

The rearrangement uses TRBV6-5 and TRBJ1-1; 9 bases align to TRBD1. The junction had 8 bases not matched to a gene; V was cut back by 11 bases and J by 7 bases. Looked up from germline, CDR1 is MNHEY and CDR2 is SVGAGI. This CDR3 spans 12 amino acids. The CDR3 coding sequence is TGTGCCGCACAGGACAGGGGCGTTGAAGCTTTCTTT. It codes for CAAQDRGVEAFF.

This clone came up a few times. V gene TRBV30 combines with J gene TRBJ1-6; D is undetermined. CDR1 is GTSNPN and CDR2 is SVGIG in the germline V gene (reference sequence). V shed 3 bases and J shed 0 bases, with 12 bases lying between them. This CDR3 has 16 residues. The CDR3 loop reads CAWSPKMSSYNSPLHF. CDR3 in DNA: TGTGCCTGGAGCCCAAAAATGAGCTCCTATAATTCACCCCTCCACTTT.

CDR3 bases: TGTGCCTGGAGTCCGACACCCTATGGCTACACCTTC. Its translation: CAWSPTPYGYTF. This chain uses TRBV30 with TRBJ1-2; D not resolved. The length of the CDR3 is 12 residues. Trimming pared 2 bases from V and 4 bases from J, leaving 8 bases between. CDR1 is GTSNPN and CDR2 is SVGIG in the germline V gene (reference sequence). The variable domain in full, with the rest retrieved from reference TRBV30 and TRBJ1-2, is SQTIHQWPATLVQPVGSPLSLECTVEGTSNPNLYWYRQAAGRGLQLLFYSVGIGQISSEVPQNLSASRPQDRQFILSSKKLLLSDSGFYLCAWSPTPYGYTFGSGTRLTVV.

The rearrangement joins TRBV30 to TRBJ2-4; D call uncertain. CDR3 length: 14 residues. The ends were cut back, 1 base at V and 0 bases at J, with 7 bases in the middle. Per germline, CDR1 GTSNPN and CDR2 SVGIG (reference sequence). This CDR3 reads CAWSATLAKNIQYF. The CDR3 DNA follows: TGTGCCTGGAGTGCCACTTTAGCCAAAAACATTCAGTACTTC. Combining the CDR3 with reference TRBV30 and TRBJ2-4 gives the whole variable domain SQTIHQWPATLVQPVGSPLSLECTVEGTSNPNLYWYRQAAGRGLQLLFYSVGIGQISSEVPQNLSASRPQDRQFILSSKKLLLSDSGFYLCAWSATLAKNIQYFGAGTRLSVL.

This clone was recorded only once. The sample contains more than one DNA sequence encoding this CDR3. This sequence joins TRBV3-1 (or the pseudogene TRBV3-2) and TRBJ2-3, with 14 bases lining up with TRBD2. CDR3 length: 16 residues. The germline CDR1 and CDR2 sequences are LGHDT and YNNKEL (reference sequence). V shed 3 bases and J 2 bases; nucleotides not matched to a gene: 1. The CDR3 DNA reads TGTGCCAGCAGCCAGACTAGCGGGGGGGCCACAGATACGCAGTATTTT. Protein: CASSQTSGGATDTQYF.